This T cell receptor beta chain stems from a study of blood T cell repertoires in COVID-19. Looking at the study overall: Donors in the United States, Italy and Spain gave samples during acute or convalescent COVID-19. PBMCs, B-cell-depleted T cells, or T cells were the source of the cDNA or gDNA that made up the material.

In the source study's methods: From reference gene primer amplification, estimates of nucleated cell counts were derived. Using immunoSEQ multiplex PCR, the repertoire was profiled, and TCRdb retains in-frame clones only, with some absent. From that table come the V and J calls and clone size; the DNA was used to work out D and trimming. The sample consists of tens of thousands of clones, 86% of them appearing once. The CDR3 extends over 14 amino acids. The V end lost 3 bases, the J end lost 3 bases, and 13 bases lay between the germline ends. Germline V CDR1 and CDR2: SGHRS, YFSETQ. The rearrangement joins TRBV5-1 to TRBJ2-7; maybe TRBD2 (5 bases). The receptor comes from a man between 60 and 75 years old with active or convalescent COVID-19. The material sequenced was peripheral blood. CDR3 coding DNA: TGCGCCAGCAGCTATACGGCCGGGAACTACGAGCAGTACTTC. This encodes CASSYTAGNYEQYF.